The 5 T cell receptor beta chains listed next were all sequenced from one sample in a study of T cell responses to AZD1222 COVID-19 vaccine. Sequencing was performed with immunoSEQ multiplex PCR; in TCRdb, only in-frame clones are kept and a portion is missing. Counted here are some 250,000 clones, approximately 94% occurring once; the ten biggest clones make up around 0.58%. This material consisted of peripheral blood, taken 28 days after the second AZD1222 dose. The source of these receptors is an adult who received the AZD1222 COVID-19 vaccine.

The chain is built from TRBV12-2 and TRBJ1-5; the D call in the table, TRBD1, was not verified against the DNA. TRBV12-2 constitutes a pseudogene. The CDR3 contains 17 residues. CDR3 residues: CASDDQIDRGGHQPQHF. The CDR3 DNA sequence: TGTGCAAGTGACGATCAAATAGACAGGGGAGGGCATCAGCCCCAGCATTTT.

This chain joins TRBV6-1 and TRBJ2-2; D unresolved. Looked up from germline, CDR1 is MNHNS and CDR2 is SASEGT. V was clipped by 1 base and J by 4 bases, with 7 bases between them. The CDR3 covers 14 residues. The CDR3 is CASSEVWGTGELFF. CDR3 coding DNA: TGTGCCAGCAGTGAAGTATGGGGCACCGGGGAGCTGTTTTTT.

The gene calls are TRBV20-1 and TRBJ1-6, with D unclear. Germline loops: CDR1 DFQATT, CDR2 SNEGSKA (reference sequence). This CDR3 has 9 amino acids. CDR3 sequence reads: CSLGSPLHF. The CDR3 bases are TGCAGCCTGGGATCACCCCTCCACTTT.

The CDR3 sequence: CASSEITGAWSYEQYF. DNA for the CDR3: TGTGCCAGCAGTGAGATTACAGGGGCTTGGTCCTACGAGCAGTACTTC. The chain employs TRBV2 and TRBJ2-7, with 7 bases aligning to TRBD1. This CDR3 is built from 16 residues. Germline V CDR1 and CDR2: SNHLY, FYNNEI. V lost 3 bases, J lost 1 base, and 9 bases stayed unmatched.

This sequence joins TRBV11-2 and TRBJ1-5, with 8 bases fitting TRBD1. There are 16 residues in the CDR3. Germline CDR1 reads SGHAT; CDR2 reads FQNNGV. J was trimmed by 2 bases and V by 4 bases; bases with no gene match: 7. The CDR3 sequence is CASSSLTGGGNQPQHF. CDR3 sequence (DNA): TGTGCCAGCAGCTCACTAACAGGGGGTGGCAATCAGCCCCAGCATTTT.